This is a list of T cell receptor beta chains from one sample in a study of Ad26.COV2.S vaccination and SARS-CoV-2 variants. Using immunoSEQ multiplex PCR, the repertoire was profiled, and TCRdb retains in-frame clones only, with some absent. The table has 300,000 to 350,000 clones, almost 90% seen once; the top ten hold over 5%. The material was peripheral blood, obtained in a trial of Ad26.COV2.S vaccine versus placebo. Receptors originate from a person between 18 and 60 years old who received the Ad26.COV2.S COVID-19 vaccine or a placebo. The CDR3 runs from the conserved cysteine through the conserved F or W. A D gene is named only where the DNA matches it firmly.

TRBJ1-1 | TRBV29-1 | - | CSAPRVGTEAFF
TRBJ2-1 | TRBV4-3 | - | CASSQVTHNEQFF
TRBJ2-2 | TRBV5-6 | - | CASSLQGNTGELFF
TRBJ1-2 | TRBV12-3/TRBV12-4 | - | CASSLLEGYTF
TRBJ2-5 | TRBV4-1 | TRBD1 | CASSRGTEQETQYF
TRBJ1-2 | TRBV7-6 | - | CASSLLGEDNYGYTF
TRBJ1-2 | TRBV18 | - | CASSPLPFGQSGYTF
TRBJ2-5 | TRBV7-8 | TRBD2 | CASSRTSGALAQYF
TRBJ2-7 | TRBV4-3 | - | CASSVRVPYEQYF
TRBJ2-3 | TRBV5-1 | TRBD2 | CASSYLAETDTQYF
TRBJ1-3 | TRBV7-3 | - | CASSSTRGNTIYF